This entry features one T cell receptor beta chain sequence. Original processing notes: Cell counts per sample came from amplifying reference gene primers. The repertoire was sequenced with immunoSEQ multiplex PCR; TCRdb's copy has only in-frame clones and lacks some. V, J and clone size were drawn from that table, and D and trimming were deduced from the DNA. The table lists 450,000 to 500,000 clones, 80% to 90% of them singletons. This sample was included in a study of blood T cell repertoires in COVID-19. At the level of the study: Specimens from acute and convalescent COVID-19 originated in the United States, Italy and Spain.

Germline V gene lookup returns CDR1 SGHRS and CDR2 YFSETQ. Deletions cut 0 bases from V and 4 bases from J, with 20 bases between. The CDR3 loop spans 18 amino acids. Adults between roughly 18 and 90 years of age took part from 20 to 25 US areas. Recovered Cohort 3 donors showed two negative PCRs, clearance, or symptom resolution. Specimen: PBMCs or T cells enriched from blood (not recorded which). This rearrangement joins TRBV5-1 to TRBJ1-5, with D unclear. The receptor was derived from a woman aged 55-70 years who had recovered from COVID-19. The CDR3 nucleotides read TGCGCCAGCAGCTTGGCCCGGGGTAAGGATGGTGGGAATCAGCCCCAGCATTTT. Its protein is CASSLARGKDGGNQPQHF. Filled out from reference TRBV5-1 and TRBJ1-5, the complete variable domain reads KAGVTQTPRYLIKTRGQQVTLSCSPISGHRSVSWYQQTPGQGLQFLFEYFSETQRNKGNFPGRFSGRQFSNSRSEMNVSTLELGDSALYLCASSLARGKDGGNQPQHFGDGTRLSIL.